Given below is one T cell receptor (beta chain) in context. Its antigen is currently unknown. These data belong to a study of CD4 T cells in relation to SARS-CoV-2 and coronaviruses. CD4+ T cells from unexposed donors were obtained before the COVID-19 pandemic (2011-2018). Isolation of CD4+ T cells took place after nine to ten days in culture. The data were produced by immunoSEQ multiplex PCR, yet TCRdb's version contains in-frame clones alone and is incomplete. The table includes about 26,000 clones, around 67% detected once. Looked up from germline, CDR1 is LNHDA and CDR2 is SQIVND (reference sequence). The CDR3 is made up of 15 amino acids. V shed 6 bases and J shed 2 bases, with 14 bases lying between them.

The chain has TRBV19 and TRBJ1-5; D gene ambiguous. This TCR was recovered from a human donor in good health. The source material was CD4+ T cells from PBMCs, cultured in vitro. CDR3 bases: TGTGCCAGTAGGAGAGGACCCCTTGGCAATCAGCCCCAGCATTTT. Translation gives CASRRGPLGNQPQHF.